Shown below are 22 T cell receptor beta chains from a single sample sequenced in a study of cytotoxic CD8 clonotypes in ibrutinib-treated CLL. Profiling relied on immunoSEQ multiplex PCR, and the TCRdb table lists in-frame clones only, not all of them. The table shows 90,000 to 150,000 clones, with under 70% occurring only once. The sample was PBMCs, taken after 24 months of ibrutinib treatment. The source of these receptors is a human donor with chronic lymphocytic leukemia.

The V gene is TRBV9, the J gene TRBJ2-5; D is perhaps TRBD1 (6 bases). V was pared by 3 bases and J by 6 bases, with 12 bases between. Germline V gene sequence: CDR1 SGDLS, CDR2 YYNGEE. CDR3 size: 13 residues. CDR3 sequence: CASSGQQGQTQYF. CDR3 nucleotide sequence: TGTGCCAGCAGCGGCCAACAGGGTCAGACCCAGTACTTC.

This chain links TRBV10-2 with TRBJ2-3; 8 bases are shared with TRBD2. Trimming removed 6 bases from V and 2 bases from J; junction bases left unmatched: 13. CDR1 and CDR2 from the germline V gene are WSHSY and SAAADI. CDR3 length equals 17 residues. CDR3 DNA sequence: TGCGCCAGCAGCAAAGCACTGACTAGCGCAATCACAGATACGCAGTATTTT. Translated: CASSKALTSAITDTQYF.

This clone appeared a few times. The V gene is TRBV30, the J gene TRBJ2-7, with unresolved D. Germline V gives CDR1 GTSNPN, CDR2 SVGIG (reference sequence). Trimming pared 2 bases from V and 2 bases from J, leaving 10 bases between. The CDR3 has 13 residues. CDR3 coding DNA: TGTGCCTGGAGTACTGGCAGCCCCTACGAGCAGTACTTC. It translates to CAWSTGSPYEQYF.

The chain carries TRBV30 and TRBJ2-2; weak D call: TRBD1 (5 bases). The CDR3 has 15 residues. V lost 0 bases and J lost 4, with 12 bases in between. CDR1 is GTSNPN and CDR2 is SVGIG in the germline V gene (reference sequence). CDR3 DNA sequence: TGTGCCTGGAGTGTACAATCCAGGGCCACCGGGGAGCTGTTTTTT. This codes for CAWSVQSRATGELFF.

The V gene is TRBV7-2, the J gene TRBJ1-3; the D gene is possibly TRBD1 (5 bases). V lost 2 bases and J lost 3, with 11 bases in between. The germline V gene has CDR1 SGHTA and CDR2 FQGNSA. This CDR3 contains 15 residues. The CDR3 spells CASSLTTGGGNTIYF. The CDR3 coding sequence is TGTGCCAGCAGCTTAACTACAGGCGGTGGAAACACCATATATTTT.

CDR3 sequence: CAWSPQETQYF. Written as DNA, the CDR3 is TGTGCCTGGAGCCCTCAAGAGACCCAGTACTTC. The genes are TRBV30 and TRBJ2-5; D ambiguous. From germline, CDR1 is GTSNPN and CDR2 SVGIG (reference sequence). V lost 3 bases and J 2 bases, leaving 4 bases between the germline ends. This CDR3 has 11 residues.

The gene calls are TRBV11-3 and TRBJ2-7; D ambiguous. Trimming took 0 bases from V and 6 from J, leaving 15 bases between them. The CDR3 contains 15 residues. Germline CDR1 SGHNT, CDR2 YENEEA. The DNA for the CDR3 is TGTGCCAGCAGCTTAGAGAAGGAACGGACGCGCGAGCAGTACTTC. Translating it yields CASSLEKERTREQYF.

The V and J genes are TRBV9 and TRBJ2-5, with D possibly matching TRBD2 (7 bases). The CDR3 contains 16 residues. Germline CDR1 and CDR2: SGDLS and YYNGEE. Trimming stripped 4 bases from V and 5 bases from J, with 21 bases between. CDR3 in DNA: TGTGCCAGCAGCCGGGCGGGGGCTCCTACCGGGGAGACCCAGTACTTC. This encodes CASSRAGAPTGETQYF.

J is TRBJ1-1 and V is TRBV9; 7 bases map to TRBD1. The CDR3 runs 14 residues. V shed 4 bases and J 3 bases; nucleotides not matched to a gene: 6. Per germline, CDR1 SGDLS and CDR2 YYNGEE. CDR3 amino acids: CASSTQGFDTEAFF. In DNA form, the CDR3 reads TGTGCCAGCAGCACACAGGGGTTCGACACTGAAGCTTTCTTT.

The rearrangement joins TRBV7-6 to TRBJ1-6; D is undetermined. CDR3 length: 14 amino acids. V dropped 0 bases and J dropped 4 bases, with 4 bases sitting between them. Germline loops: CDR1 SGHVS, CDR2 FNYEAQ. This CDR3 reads CASSLATYNSPLHF. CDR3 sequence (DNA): TGTGCCAGCAGCTTAGCTACGTATAATTCACCCCTCCACTTT.

CDR3 in amino acids: CASSPLEIRGYTF. The CDR3 DNA reads as TGTGCCAGCAGCCCATTGGAGATCCGCGGCTACACCTTC. V is TRBV7-9 and J is TRBJ1-2; D remains ambiguous. Germline V gene data show CDR1 as SEHNR and CDR2 as FQNEAQ (reference sequence). This CDR3 contains 13 residues. V was clipped by 5 bases and J by 8 bases, with 15 bases between them.

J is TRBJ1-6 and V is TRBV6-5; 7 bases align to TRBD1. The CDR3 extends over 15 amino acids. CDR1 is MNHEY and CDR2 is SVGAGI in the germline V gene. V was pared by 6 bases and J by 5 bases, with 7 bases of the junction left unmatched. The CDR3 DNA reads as TGTGCCAGCAGCCTAATGGGACAGAATAATTCACCCCTCCACTTT. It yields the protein CASSLMGQNNSPLHF.

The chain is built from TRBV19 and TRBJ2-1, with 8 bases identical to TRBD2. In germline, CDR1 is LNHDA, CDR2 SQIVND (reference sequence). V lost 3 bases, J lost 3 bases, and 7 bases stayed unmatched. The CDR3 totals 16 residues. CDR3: CASSINSRGGYNEQFF. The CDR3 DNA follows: TGTGCCAGTAGTATTAATTCTCGGGGGGGCTACAATGAGCAGTTCTTC.

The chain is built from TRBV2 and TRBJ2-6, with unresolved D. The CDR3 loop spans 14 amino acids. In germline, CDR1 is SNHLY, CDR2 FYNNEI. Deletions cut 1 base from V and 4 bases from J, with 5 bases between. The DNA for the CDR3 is TGTGCCAGCAGTGAAGTCGGGGGGGCCAACGTCCTGACTTTC. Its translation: CASSEVGGANVLTF. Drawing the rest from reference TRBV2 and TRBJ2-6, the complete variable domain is EPEVTQTPSHQVTQMGQEVILRCVPISNHLYFYWYRQILGQKVEFLVSFYNNEISEKSEIFDDQFSVERPDGSNFTLKIRSTKLEDSAMYFCASSEVGGANVLTFGAGSRLTVL.

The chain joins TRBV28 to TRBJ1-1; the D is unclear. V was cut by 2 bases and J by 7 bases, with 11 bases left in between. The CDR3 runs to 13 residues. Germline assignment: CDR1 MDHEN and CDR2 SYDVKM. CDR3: CASSLRLTVEAFF. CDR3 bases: TGTGCCAGCAGTTTAAGACTGACCGTTGAAGCTTTCTTT.

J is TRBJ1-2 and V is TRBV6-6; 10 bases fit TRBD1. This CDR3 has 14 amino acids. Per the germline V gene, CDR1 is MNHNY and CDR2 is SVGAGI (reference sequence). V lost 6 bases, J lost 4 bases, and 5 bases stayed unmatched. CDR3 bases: TGTGCCAGCAGACAGGGACAGGGGATCTATGGCTACACCTTC. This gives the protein CASRQGQGIYGYTF.

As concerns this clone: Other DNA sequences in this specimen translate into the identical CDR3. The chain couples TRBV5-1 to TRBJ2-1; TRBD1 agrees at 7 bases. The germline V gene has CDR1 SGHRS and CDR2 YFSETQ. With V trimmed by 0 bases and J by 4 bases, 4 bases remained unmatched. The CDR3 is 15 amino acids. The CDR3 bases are TGCGCCAGCAGCTTGGGGGGACAGACTTACAATGAGCAGTTCTTC. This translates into CASSLGGQTYNEQFF.

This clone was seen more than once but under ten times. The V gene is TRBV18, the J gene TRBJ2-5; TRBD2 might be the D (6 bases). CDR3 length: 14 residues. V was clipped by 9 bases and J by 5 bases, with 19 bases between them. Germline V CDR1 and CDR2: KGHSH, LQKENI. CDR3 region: CASSTYGSDETQYF. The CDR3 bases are TGTGCCAGTTCCACGTACGGGAGCGACGAGACCCAGTACTTC.

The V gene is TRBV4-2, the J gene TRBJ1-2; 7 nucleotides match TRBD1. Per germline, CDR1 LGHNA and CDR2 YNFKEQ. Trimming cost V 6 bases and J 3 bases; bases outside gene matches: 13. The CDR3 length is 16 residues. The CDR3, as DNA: TGTGCCAGCAGTGACCCTGGGACAGCCGGCGACTATGGCTACACCTTC. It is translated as CASSDPGTAGDYGYTF.

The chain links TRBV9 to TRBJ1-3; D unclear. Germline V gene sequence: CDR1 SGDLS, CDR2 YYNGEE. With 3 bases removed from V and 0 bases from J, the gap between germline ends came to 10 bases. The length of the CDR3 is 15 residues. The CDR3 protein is CASSGLKSSGNTIYF. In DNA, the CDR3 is TGTGCCAGCAGCGGACTCAAGAGCTCTGGAAACACCATATATTTT.

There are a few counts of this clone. CDR3 DNA sequence: TGTGCCAGCAGTGTTTTGGGACAGGGCTATCAGCCCCAGCATTTT. It yields the protein CASSVLGQGYQPQHF. This rearrangement joins TRBV6-1 to TRBJ1-5; 9 nucleotides match TRBD1. Germline V lookup: CDR1 MNHNS, CDR2 SASEGT. This CDR3 has 15 amino acids. The ends lost 4 bases at V and 5 bases at J; junction bases unmatched: 6.

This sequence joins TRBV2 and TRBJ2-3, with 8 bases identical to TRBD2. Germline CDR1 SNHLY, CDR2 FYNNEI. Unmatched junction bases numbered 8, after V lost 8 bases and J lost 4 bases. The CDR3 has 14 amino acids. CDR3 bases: TGTGCCAGCGGAACGGGGGGGCGCTCAGATACGCAGTATTTT. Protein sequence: CASGTGGRSDTQYF.